This T cell receptor beta chain is from a study of beta chain features in type 1 diabetes. For the study at large: On cell yields, gender and age, patients and healthy donors were similar.

Study-level points and caveats: For Type 1 diabetes patients, all four CD4+ subsets carried TCRB CDR3s that were moderately but significantly shorter. Healthy donors had naive, central memory and Treg TCRB repertoires that appeared less similar than those seen among patients. Lower insertion and higher deletion counts appeared at VDJ junctions in type 1 diabetes patients.

On this clone itself: Its specificity is unknown. The junction and the germline gene differ at one end; a read error may be behind it.

The authors reverse transcribed all of the isolated RNA, so sequencing captured expressed TCRB transcripts. Sequencing used immunoSEQ multiplex PCR; TCRdb keeps in-frame clones, though not all of them. The table includes over 600,000 clones, around 11% detected once. Via the markers CD45RO/CCR7/CD25/CD127/CD95/CD27, stem cell-like memory, regulatory, central memory and naive CD4+ cells were sorted. CDR1 and CDR2 from the germline V gene are SSHAT and FNYEAQ (reference sequence). The CDR3 covers 13 residues. The clonotype was recovered from a man in his thirties or forties with type 1 diabetes. Sequenced: naive CD4+ T cells from blood. This chain links TRBV7-7 with TRBJ1-3; no definite D call. DNA for the CDR3: TGTGCTAGCAGCCAGGACGGAGGAAACACCATATATTTT. It specifies CASSQDGGNTIYF.